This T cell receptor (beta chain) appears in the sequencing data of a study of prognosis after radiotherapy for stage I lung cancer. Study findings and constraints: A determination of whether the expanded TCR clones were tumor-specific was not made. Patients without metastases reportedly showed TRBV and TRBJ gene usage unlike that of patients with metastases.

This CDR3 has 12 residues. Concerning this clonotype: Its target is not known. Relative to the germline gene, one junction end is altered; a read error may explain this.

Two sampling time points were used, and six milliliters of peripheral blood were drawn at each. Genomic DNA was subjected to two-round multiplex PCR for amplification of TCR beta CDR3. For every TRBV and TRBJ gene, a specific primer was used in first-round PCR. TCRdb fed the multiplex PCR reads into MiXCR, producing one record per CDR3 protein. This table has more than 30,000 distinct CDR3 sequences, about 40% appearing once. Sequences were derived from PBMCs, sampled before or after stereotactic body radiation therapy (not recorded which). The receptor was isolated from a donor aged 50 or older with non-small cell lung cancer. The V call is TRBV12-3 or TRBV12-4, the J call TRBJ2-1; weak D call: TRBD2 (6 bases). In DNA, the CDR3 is TGTGCCAGCAGTCAGGACTACTATGAGCAGTTCTTC. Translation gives CASSQDYYEQFF.